This T cell receptor beta chain was recorded in a study of blood T cell repertoires in COVID-19. Germline CDR1 MDHEN, CDR2 SYDVKM. Trimming cost V 3 bases and J 1 base; bases outside gene matches: 8. This CDR3 region has 16 residues. Original processing notes: Amplification from reference gene primers served as the basis for estimated nucleated cell counts. The method was immunoSEQ multiplex PCR; TCRdb's version includes in-frame clones alone and lacks a portion of them. V and J calls and clone size come straight from that table; D and trimming were deduced from the DNA. This sample has around 140,000 clones, with 60% to 80% found just once.

V gene TRBV28 combines with J gene TRBJ1-1; 7 positions agree with TRBD1. Sample: peripheral blood. This TCR came from an older woman with acute or convalescent COVID-19. CDR3 in DNA: TGTGCCAGCAGTTTCCTTGACAGGGCCTCGAACACTGAAGCTTTCTTT. Translated: CASSFLDRASNTEAFF.